This T cell receptor beta chain stems from a study of blood T cell repertoires in COVID-19. For the study at large: The samples span acute and convalescent COVID-19 from the United States, Italy and Spain. T cells, B-cell-depleted T cells, or PBMCs supplied cDNA or gDNA.

The authors' processing: Using reference gene primer amplification, nucleated cell counts were estimated. The table came from immunoSEQ multiplex PCR; TCRdb's copy has only in-frame clones and leaves some out. That table furnishes V, J and clone size, whereas the DNA furnished D and trimming. Among approximately 210,000 clones listed, about 88% were seen once. The CDR3 sequence is 13 residues long. V was cut by 6 bases and J by 5 bases, with 13 bases left in between. Germline V gene data show CDR1 as ENHRY and CDR2 as SYGVKD. The V call is TRBV10-3, the J call TRBJ1-2; D might be TRBD1 (5 bases). This clonotype was obtained from a woman aged 35 to 49 with acute or convalescent COVID-19. Sequenced sample: peripheral blood. The CDR3: CAISPPGGYGYTF. CDR3 bases: TGTGCCATCAGCCCACCCGGGGGGTATGGCTACACCTTC.